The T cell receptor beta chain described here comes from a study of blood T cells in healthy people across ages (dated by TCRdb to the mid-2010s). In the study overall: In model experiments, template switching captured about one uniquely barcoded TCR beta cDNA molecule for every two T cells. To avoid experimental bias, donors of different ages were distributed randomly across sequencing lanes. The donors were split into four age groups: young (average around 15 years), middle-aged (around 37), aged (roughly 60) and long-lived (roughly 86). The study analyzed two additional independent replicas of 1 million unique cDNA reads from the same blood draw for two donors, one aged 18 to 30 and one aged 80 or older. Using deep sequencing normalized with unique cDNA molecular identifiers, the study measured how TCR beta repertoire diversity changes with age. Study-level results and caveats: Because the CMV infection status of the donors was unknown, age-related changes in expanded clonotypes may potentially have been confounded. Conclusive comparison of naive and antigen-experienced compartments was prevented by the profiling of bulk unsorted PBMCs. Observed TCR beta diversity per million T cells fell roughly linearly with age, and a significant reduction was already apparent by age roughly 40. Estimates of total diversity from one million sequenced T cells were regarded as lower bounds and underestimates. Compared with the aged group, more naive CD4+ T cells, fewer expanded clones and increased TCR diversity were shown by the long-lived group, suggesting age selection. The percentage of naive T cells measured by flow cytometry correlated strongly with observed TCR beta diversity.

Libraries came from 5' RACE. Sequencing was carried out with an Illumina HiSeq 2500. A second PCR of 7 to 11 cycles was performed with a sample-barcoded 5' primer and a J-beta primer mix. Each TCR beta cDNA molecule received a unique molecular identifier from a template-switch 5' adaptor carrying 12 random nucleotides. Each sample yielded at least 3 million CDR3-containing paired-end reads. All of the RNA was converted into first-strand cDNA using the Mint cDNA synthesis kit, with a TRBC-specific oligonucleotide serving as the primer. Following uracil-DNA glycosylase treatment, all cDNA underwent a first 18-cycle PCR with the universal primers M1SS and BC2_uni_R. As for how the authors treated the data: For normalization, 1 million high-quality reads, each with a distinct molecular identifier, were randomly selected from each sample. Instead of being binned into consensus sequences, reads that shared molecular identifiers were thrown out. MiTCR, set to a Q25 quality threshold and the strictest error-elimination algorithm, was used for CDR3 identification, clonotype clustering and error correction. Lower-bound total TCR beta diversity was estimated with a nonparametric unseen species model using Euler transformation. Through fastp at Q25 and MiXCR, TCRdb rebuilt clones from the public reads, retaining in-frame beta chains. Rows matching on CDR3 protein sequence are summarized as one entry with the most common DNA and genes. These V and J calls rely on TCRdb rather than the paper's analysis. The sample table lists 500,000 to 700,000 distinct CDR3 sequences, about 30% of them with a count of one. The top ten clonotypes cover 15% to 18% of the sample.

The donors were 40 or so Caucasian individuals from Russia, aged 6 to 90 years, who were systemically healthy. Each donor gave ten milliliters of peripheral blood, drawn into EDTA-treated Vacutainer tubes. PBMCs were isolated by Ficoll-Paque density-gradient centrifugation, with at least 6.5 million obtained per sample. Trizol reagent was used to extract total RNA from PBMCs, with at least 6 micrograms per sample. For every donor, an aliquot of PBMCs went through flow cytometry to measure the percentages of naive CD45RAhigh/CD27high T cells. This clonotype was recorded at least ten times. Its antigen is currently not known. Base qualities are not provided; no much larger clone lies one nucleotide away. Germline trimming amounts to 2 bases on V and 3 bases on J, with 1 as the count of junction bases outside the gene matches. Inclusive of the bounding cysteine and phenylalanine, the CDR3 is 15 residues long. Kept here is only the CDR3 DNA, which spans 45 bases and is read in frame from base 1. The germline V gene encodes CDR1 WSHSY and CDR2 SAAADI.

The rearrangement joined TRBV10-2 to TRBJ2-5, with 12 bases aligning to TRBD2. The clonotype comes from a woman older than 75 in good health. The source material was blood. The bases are TGCGCCAGCAGTGAGCTAGCGGGGGGGGAAGAGACCCAGTACTTC. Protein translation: CASSELAGGEETQYF.